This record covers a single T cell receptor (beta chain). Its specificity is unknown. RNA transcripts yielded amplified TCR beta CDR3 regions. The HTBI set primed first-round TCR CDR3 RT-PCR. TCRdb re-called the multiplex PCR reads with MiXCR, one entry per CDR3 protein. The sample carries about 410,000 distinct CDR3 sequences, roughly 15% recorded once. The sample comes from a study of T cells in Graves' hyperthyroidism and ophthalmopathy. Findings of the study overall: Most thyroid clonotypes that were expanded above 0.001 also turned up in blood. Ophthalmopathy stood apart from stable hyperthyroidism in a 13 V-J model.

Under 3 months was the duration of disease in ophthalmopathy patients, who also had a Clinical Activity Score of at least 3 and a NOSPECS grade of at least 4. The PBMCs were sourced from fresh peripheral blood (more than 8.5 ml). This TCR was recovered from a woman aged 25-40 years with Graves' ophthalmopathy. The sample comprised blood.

CDR3 sequence: CSASSGDTQYF. CDR3 nucleotide sequence: TGCAGTGCCTCCTCCGGGGATACGCAGTATTTT. The V and J genes are TRBV20-1 and TRBJ2-3; no clear D gene. This CDR3 region has 11 residues. The germline gives CDR1 DFQATT, CDR2 SNEGSKA (reference sequence). The V end was cut by 6 bases, the J end by 6 bases, with 10 bases between.